A single sample is the source of the 11 T cell receptor beta chains below, sequenced in a study of CD8 T cells in Susac syndrome (dated by TCRdb to about 2019). Receptor amplification or capture employed the immunoSEQ multiplex PCR assay. RNA was extracted using the RNeasy kit, and about 0.5 to 1 ug of the RNA was reverse transcribed with random hexamers. TCRdb trimmed public reads at Q25 via fastp, called clones via MiXCR and kept in-frame beta chains. Rows are combined by CDR3 protein, so each entry shows the most common genes and DNA. The sample yields some 110,000 distinct CDR3 sequences; around 96% were counted once. The ten largest make up roughly 0.08% of the sample. Sequencing was carried out using CD4+ T cells from PBMCs. The receptors were sampled from a human donor in good health.

V and J are TRBV11-2 and TRBJ2-2, with no clear D. The CDR3 spans 15 residues. Germline lookup yields CDR1 SGHAT and CDR2 FQNNGV. The V and J ends lost 5 bases and 5 bases respectively, with 15 bases between them. CDR3 sequence reads: CASSPRTARTGELFF. The CDR3 DNA is TGTGCCAGCAGCCCCCGGACGGCGAGAACCGGGGAGCTGTTTTTT.

The genes are TRBV19 and TRBJ2-5; 8 bases agree with TRBD1. V gave up 3 bases and J gave up 1 base; unmatched junction bases: 4. The length of the CDR3 is 15 residues. The germline V gene has CDR1 LNHDA and CDR2 SQIVND (reference sequence). CDR3: CASSIPGTGQETQYF. DNA for the CDR3: TGTGCCAGTAGTATCCCCGGGACAGGCCAAGAGACCCAGTACTTC.

This rearrangement joins TRBV19 to TRBJ1-1; 8 positions match TRBD1. The germline V gene encodes CDR1 LNHDA and CDR2 SQIVND (reference sequence). The CDR3 length is 15 residues. V lost 7 bases and J lost 1; bases outside the gene matches: 8. CDR3 DNA: TGTGCCAGTAACCGCCCCGGGACAGGGAACACTGAAGCTTTCTTT. This sequence encodes CASNRPGTGNTEAFF.

The rearrangement links TRBV12-3 or TRBV12-4 to TRBJ1-2, with a tentative D call TRBD1 (6 bases). There are 14 residues in the CDR3. Trimming cost V 5 bases and J 4 bases, with 14 bases left between them. Written as DNA, the CDR3 is TGTGCCAGCAGTCCCACGGGGGGGGCCTATGGCTACACCTTC. This gives the protein CASSPTGGAYGYTF.

The chain couples TRBV5-8 to TRBJ2-2, with 8 positions matching TRBD1. J lost 4 bases, V lost 4 bases, and 6 bases had no gene match. The germline CDR1 and CDR2 sequences are SGHTS and YDEGEE. The CDR3 is 15 amino acids. The CDR3 loop is CASSPGDRPTGELFF. The CDR3 DNA follows: TGTGCCAGCAGCCCTGGGGACAGGCCCACCGGGGAGCTGTTTTTT.

The chain uses TRBV20-1 and TRBJ2-1, with D perhaps matching TRBD2 (5 bases). Trimming cost V 6 bases and J 0 bases, with 6 bases left between them. The germline V gene encodes CDR1 DFQATT and CDR2 SNEGSKA (reference sequence). The CDR3 spans 12 residues. CDR3 coding DNA: TGCAGTGCAGGACTCTCCTACAATGAGCAGTTCTTC. It yields the protein CSAGLSYNEQFF.

The chain recombines TRBV7-9 with TRBJ2-1; 9 bases are a match to TRBD2. The CDR3 sequence is 16 residues long. CDR1 SEHNR and CDR2 FQNEAQ come from the germline V gene (reference sequence). J gave up 0 bases and V 3 bases, and 3 bases lay outside the gene matches. The CDR3 coding sequence is TGTGCCAGCAGCTTTTCTAGCGGGGCCTCCTACAATGAGCAGTTCTTC. This encodes CASSFSSGASYNEQFF.

The chain recombines TRBV4-2 with TRBJ2-1; tentatively, D is TRBD2 (7 bases). V shed 5 bases and J shed 0 bases, with 17 bases lying between them. The CDR3 sequence is 17 residues long. Germline V gene lookup returns CDR1 LGHNA and CDR2 YNFKEQ. CDR3 DNA sequence: TGTGCCAGCAGCTCACGGGACGCGGGGGCCTCCTACAATGAGCAGTTCTTC. Protein sequence: CASSSRDAGASYNEQFF.

The gene calls are TRBV19 and TRBJ1-2, with TRBD1 matching over 10 bases. The V and J ends lost 6 bases and 4 bases, in that order; junction bases with no gene match: 5. This CDR3 is built from 14 residues. Germline V gives CDR1 LNHDA, CDR2 SQIVND (reference sequence). The CDR3 DNA sequence: TGTGCCAGTAGCCGGGACAGGGGACTCTATGGCTACACCTTC. It codes for CASSRDRGLYGYTF.

This chain links TRBV2 with TRBJ2-1; D call uncertain. The CDR3 extends over 13 amino acids. Trimming shortened V by 1 base and J by 10 bases, and 11 bases separated the two germline ends. The V gene's germline CDR1 is SNHLY and CDR2 FYNNEI. The CDR3 nucleotides are TGTGCCAGCAGTGAAGGGTCCGGGTGGGAGCAGTTCTTC. It encodes CASSEGSGWEQFF.

The chain carries TRBV3-1 and TRBJ2-7, with a weak D call TRBD2 (5 bases). V shed 4 bases and J shed 5 bases, with 12 bases lying between them. There are 13 residues in the CDR3. CDR1 and CDR2 (germline): LGHDT, YNNKEL (reference sequence). This CDR3 reads CASSRIGRDEQYF. The DNA of the CDR3 is TGTGCCAGCAGCCGCATTGGGAGAGACGAGCAGTACTTC.